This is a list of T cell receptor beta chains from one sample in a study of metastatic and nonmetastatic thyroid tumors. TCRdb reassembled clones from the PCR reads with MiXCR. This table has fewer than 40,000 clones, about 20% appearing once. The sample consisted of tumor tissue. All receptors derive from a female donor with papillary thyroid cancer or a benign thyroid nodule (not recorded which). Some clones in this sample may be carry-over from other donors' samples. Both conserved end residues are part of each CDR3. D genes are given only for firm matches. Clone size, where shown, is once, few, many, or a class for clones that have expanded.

cdr3_aa: CATSDRAPGKTQYF; cdr3_nt: TGTGCCACGTCAGACCGGGCCCCCGGAAAGACCCAGTACTTC; v_call: TRBV19; d_call: -; clone_size: many; j_call: TRBJ2-5
cdr3_aa: CASSLGWDYHGYTF; cdr3_nt: TGTGCCAGCAGCTTAGGGTGGGACTACCATGGCTACACCTTC; v_call: TRBV7-2; d_call: -; clone_size: -; j_call: TRBJ1-2
cdr3_aa: CASNRKWVPNTEAFF; cdr3_nt: TGTGCTAGCAACCGGAAGTGGGTGCCCAACACTGAAGCTTTCTTT; v_call: TRBV6-1; d_call: -; clone_size: few; j_call: TRBJ1-1
cdr3_aa: CASSSIGWFSNEQFF; cdr3_nt: TGTGCCAGCAGCTCTATCGGGTGGTTTAGCAATGAGCAGTTCTTC; v_call: TRBV11-2; d_call: -; clone_size: -; j_call: TRBJ2-1
cdr3_aa: CASSPWDILSWGANVLTF; cdr3_nt: TGTGCCAGCAGTCCATGGGACATACTGAGCTGGGGGGCCAACGTCCTGACTTTC; v_call: TRBV27; d_call: -; clone_size: medium-sized; j_call: TRBJ2-6
cdr3_aa: CASTAPGPWGEQFF; cdr3_nt: TGTGCCAGCACCGCTCCGGGACCATGGGGTGAGCAGTTCTTC; v_call: TRBV6-5; d_call: -; clone_size: -; j_call: TRBJ2-1
cdr3_aa: CASSETGGGKQPQHF; cdr3_nt: TGTGCCAGCAGTGAGACAGGGGGAGGTAAGCAGCCCCAGCATTTT; v_call: TRBV28; d_call: TRBD1; clone_size: few; j_call: TRBJ1-5
cdr3_aa: CASSQRGQPNEKLFF; cdr3_nt: TGCGCCAGCAGCCAAAGGGGGCAGCCCAATGAAAAACTGTTTTTT; v_call: TRBV4-1; d_call: TRBD1; clone_size: few; j_call: TRBJ1-4
cdr3_aa: CASRLAGDNEQYF; cdr3_nt: TGTGCCAGCAGACTAGCGGGGGACAACGAGCAGTACTTC; v_call: TRBV27; d_call: TRBD2; clone_size: many; j_call: TRBJ2-7
cdr3_aa: CSARHPGRTNEKLFF; cdr3_nt: TGTAGTGCTCGCCATCCAGGTCGGACTAATGAAAAACTGTTTTTT; v_call: TRBV20-1; d_call: -; clone_size: -; j_call: TRBJ1-4
cdr3_aa: CASSLAWGFNGYTF; cdr3_nt: TGTGCCAGTAGCCTCGCTTGGGGCTTCAATGGCTACACCTTC; v_call: TRBV19; d_call: -; clone_size: many; j_call: TRBJ1-2
cdr3_aa: CASSPGSPYEQYF; cdr3_nt: TGTGCCAGCTCACCAGGTTCTCCCTACGAGCAGTACTTC; v_call: TRBV18; d_call: -; clone_size: many; j_call: TRBJ2-7
cdr3_aa: CASIISVRDHRWQYF; cdr3_nt: TGTGCCAGCATTATAAGCGTGAGGGACCACCGTTGGCAGTACTTC; v_call: TRBV6-2/TRBV6-3; d_call: -; clone_size: -; j_call: TRBJ2-7
cdr3_aa: CASSRTDMTDTQYF; cdr3_nt: TGTGCCAGCAGCCGGACAGATATGACAGATACGCAGTATTTT; v_call: TRBV4-2; d_call: -; clone_size: many; j_call: TRBJ2-3
cdr3_aa: CASSQVHIRQGRNSNQPQHF; cdr3_nt: TGCGCCAGCAGCCAAGTCCACATAAGACAGGGGCGAAATAGCAATCAGCCCCAGCATTTT; v_call: TRBV4-3; d_call: TRBD1; clone_size: many; j_call: TRBJ1-5
cdr3_aa: CASSLPSNSEAFF; cdr3_nt: TGTGCCAGCAGCTTACCCTCAAATTCCGAAGCTTTCTTT; v_call: TRBV7-2; d_call: -; clone_size: -; j_call: TRBJ1-1
cdr3_aa: CASSYQRAPDTQYF; cdr3_nt: TGTGCCAGCAGTTACCAGCGGGCCCCAGATACGCAGTATTTT; v_call: TRBV6-5; d_call: -; clone_size: many; j_call: TRBJ2-3
cdr3_aa: CASSRDRLNSPLHF; cdr3_nt: TGCGCCAGCAGCCGGGACAGGCTGAATTCACCCCTCCACTTT; v_call: TRBV5-1; d_call: TRBD1; clone_size: many; j_call: TRBJ1-6
cdr3_aa: CASSITGTLKAFF; cdr3_nt: TGTGCCAGTAGTATTACCGGGACACTAAAAGCTTTCTTT; v_call: TRBV19; d_call: -; clone_size: many; j_call: TRBJ1-1
cdr3_aa: CASSPYGQGNQPQHF; cdr3_nt: TGTGCCAGCAGTCCATACGGACAGGGGAATCAGCCCCAGCATTTT; v_call: TRBV12-3/TRBV12-4; d_call: TRBD1; clone_size: many; j_call: TRBJ1-5
cdr3_aa: CASSQDVAEPNTGELFF; cdr3_nt: TGTGCCAGCAGCCAAGATGTGGCAGAACCGAACACCGGGGAGCTGTTTTTT; v_call: TRBV3-1; d_call: -; clone_size: many; j_call: TRBJ2-2
cdr3_aa: CSARDLRAYEQFF; cdr3_nt: TGCAGTGCTAGAGATCTCCGAGCCTATGAGCAGTTCTTC; v_call: TRBV20-1; d_call: -; clone_size: many; j_call: TRBJ2-1